The 2 T cell receptor beta chains below come from one sample, sequenced in a study of T-cell reconstitution after alpha-beta-depleted transplantation in children. As it was prepared, the TCRbeta library received unique molecular identifiers. TCRdb independently ran MiXCR on the PCR reads; one entry per CDR3 protein. The data hold some 200,000 distinct CDR3 sequences, with 8.4% observed a single time. Here the sequenced sample was PBMCs, mostly from graft donor cells, taken 360 days after TCRalphabeta/CD19-depleted stem cell transplant. The source is a male patient aged 2 to 10 who had a stem cell transplant for acute myeloid leukemia, so the T cells may come from the graft donor.

This clonotype was recorded many times. Here the CDR3 DNA reads TGCAGCGTAGTTTCGACAGGGATCCAAGAGACCCAGTACTTC. Translation gives CSVVSTGIQETQYF. V gene TRBV29-1 combines with J gene TRBJ2-5; 7 bases align to TRBD1. The germline V gene encodes CDR1 SQVTM and CDR2 ANQGSEA. The CDR3 loop spans 14 amino acids. The ends lost 6 bases at V and 1 base at J; junction bases unmatched: 8.

V is TRBV5-1 and J is TRBJ2-7; TRBD1 aligns across 8 bases. V trimming: 0 bases; J trimming: 7 bases; junction bases outside the gene matches: 9. The CDR3 runs to 15 residues. Germline lookup yields CDR1 SGHRS and CDR2 YFSETQ. This CDR3 reads CASSLALDRELEQYV. DNA of the CDR3: TGCGCCAGCAGCTTGGCTCTGGACAGGGAGTTGGAGCAGTACGTC.